These 19 T cell receptor beta chains were sequenced from one sample in a study of blood T cell repertoires in COVID-19. Data came from immunoSEQ multiplex PCR; TCRdb stores just in-frame clones and leaves some out. The data hold under 450,000 clones, with 80% to 85% observed a single time. The specimen sequenced was PBMCs or T cells enriched from blood (not recorded which). The receptors were sampled from a woman aged 45 to 65 who had recovered from COVID-19.

The CDR3: CASSLLAVWGGHQPQHF. The DNA of the CDR3 is TGTGCCAGCAGCTTATTGGCGGTTTGGGGGGGCCATCAGCCCCAGCATTTT. The V and J genes are TRBV7-7 and TRBJ1-5; tentative D call: TRBD1 (6 bases). This CDR3 is built from 17 residues. The germline V and J ends were trimmed by 2 bases and 5 bases, with 19 bases remaining between them. Germline V lookup: CDR1 SSHAT, CDR2 FNYEAQ (reference sequence). The full variable domain, its missing parts supplied by reference TRBV7-7 and TRBJ1-5, is GAGVSQSPRYKVTKRGQDVTLRCDPISSHATLYWYQQALGQGPEFLTYFNYEAQPDKSGLPSDRFSAERPEGSISTLTIQRTEQRDSAMYRCASSLLAVWGGHQPQHFGDGTRLSIL.

The V call is TRBV21-1, the J call TRBJ2-7; TRBD1, the table's D call, was not compared with the DNA. TRBV21-1 is assigned pseudogene status. CDR3 length: 22 residues. The CDR3 here is CASSKAPAVWTGTVLLTYEQYF. The CDR3 DNA follows: TGTGCCAGCAGCAAAGCACCGGCGGTATGGACAGGGACAGTTCTCCTCACCTACGAGCAGTACTTC.

V usage is TRBV10-3 and J usage is TRBJ2-4, with 9 bases matching TRBD2. With 2 bases clipped from V and 8 bases from J, the junction kept 13 bases outside the gene matches. The CDR3 length is 17 residues. Germline V gene sequence: CDR1 ENHRY, CDR2 SYGVKD. CDR3 region: CAISEPPPAGGQYIQYF. DNA of the CDR3: TGTGCCATCAGTGAGCCCCCCCCCGCGGGAGGGCAATACATTCAGTACTTC.

This chain uses TRBV7-9 with TRBJ1-1; D might be TRBD1 (5 bases). CDR1 SEHNR and CDR2 FQNEAQ come from the germline V gene (reference sequence). The CDR3 has 15 residues. The germline V and J ends were trimmed by 2 bases and 8 bases, with 18 bases remaining between them. CDR3 sequence reads: CASSLSALRQTEAFF. The CDR3 coding sequence is TGTGCCAGCAGCTTAAGTGCCCTTAGACAGACGGAAGCTTTCTTT.

Concerning this clone: Other DNA sequences within the sample encode an identical CDR3. V and J are TRBV4-1 and TRBJ2-7, with TRBD1 as a possible D gene (5 bases). Trimming shortened V by 2 bases and J by 3 bases, and 5 bases separated the two germline ends. Germline CDR1 and CDR2: MGHRA and YSYEKL. This CDR3 is 12 amino acids long. The DNA of the CDR3 is TGCGCCAGCAGCCAACAGGGCTACGAGCAGTACTTC. Translating it yields CASSQQGYEQYF.

The chain is built from TRBV6-5 and TRBJ2-3, with D uncertain. The CDR3 has 13 residues. Germline-derived CDR1 and CDR2 are MNHEY and SVGAGI. Trimming shortened V by 2 bases and J by 1 base, and 4 bases separated the two germline ends. CDR3 sequence: CASSYQGTDTQYF. CDR3 nucleotide sequence: TGTGCCAGCAGTTACCAGGGCACAGATACGCAGTATTTT.

The rearrangement joins TRBV21-1 to TRBJ1-2; the D call TRBD1 from the table was never checked on the DNA. TRBV21-1 has pseudogene status. CDR3 length equals 16 residues. CDR3 protein: CASSKGGQGFNYGYTF. CDR3 DNA: TGTGCCAGCAGCAAAGGGGGACAGGGCTTTAACTATGGCTACACCTTC.

CDR3 DNA sequence: TGTGCCAGTATAGCAAGCGGGAGGGCTCCCCACAATGAGCAGTTCTTC. Translation gives CASIASGRAPHNEQFF. The chain uses TRBV19 and TRBJ2-1; 10 bases are shared with TRBD2. The V segment lost 7 bases and the J segment 5 bases; nucleotides outside the gene matches: 11. The germline V gene has CDR1 LNHDA and CDR2 SQIVND (reference sequence). The CDR3 loop spans 16 amino acids.

In nucleotides, the CDR3 is TGCGCCAGCAGCCAAGCTCTCTCTCCCCTCTACGAGCAGTACTTC. Amino acid sequence: CASSQALSPLYEQYF. The chain has TRBV4-3 and TRBJ2-7; D is ambiguous. The V end was cut by 1 base, the J end by 3 bases, with 13 bases between. CDR1 LGHNA and CDR2 YSLEER come from the germline V gene. CDR3 length: 15 residues.

This clone has only one observation. The chain couples TRBV18 to TRBJ1-5, with D possibly matching TRBD1 (6 bases). The CDR3 has 14 amino acids. Germline lookup yields CDR1 KGHSH and CDR2 LQKENI. The V gene lost 2 bases and the J gene lost 6 bases, with 11 bases spanning the gap. This CDR3 is CASSPVGAGQPQHF. CDR3 DNA: TGTGCCAGCTCACCAGTGGGGGCAGGTCAGCCCCAGCATTTT. The full variable domain, its missing parts supplied by reference TRBV18 and TRBJ1-5, is NAGVMQNPRHLVRRRGQEARLRCSPMKGHSHVYWYRQLPEEGLKFMVYLQKENIIDESGMPKERFSAEFPKEGPSILRIQQVVRGDSAAYFCASSPVGAGQPQHFGDGTRLSIL.

The CDR3 loop reads CASSAGQYTGELFF. CDR3 DNA: TGCGCCAGCAGCGCCGGACAGTACACCGGGGAGCTGTTTTTT. This chain joins TRBV5-1 and TRBJ2-2, with a possible D match to TRBD1 (6 bases). The germline V gene encodes CDR1 SGHRS and CDR2 YFSETQ. The CDR3 has 14 amino acids. Trimming left V 4 bases short and J 3 bases short, with 10 bases between.

The genes are TRBV5-1 and TRBJ2-2; TRBD1 matches 11 bases. The CDR3 runs to 17 residues. Germline loops: CDR1 SGHRS, CDR2 YFSETQ. V shed 2 bases and J 0 bases; nucleotides not matched to a gene: 3. The CDR3 reads CASSLRGQGANTGELFF. The CDR3 DNA reads as TGCGCCAGCAGCTTAAGGGGACAGGGGGCGAACACCGGGGAGCTGTTTTTT.

The chain has TRBV7-6 and TRBJ1-3; TRBD1 matches 8 bases. The CDR3 contains 16 residues. CDR1 and CDR2 (germline): SGHVS, FNYEAQ. With 4 bases clipped from V and 2 bases from J, the junction kept 7 bases outside the gene matches. CDR3 in amino acids: CASSSGQGGAGNTIYF. Here the CDR3 DNA reads TGTGCCAGCAGCTCCGGACAGGGAGGCGCTGGAAACACCATATATTTT.

This clone was recorded once. This rearrangement joins TRBV10-3 to TRBJ2-7; TRBD1 might be the D (6 bases). The germline V and J ends were trimmed by 3 bases and 2 bases, with 14 bases remaining between them. CDR1 is ENHRY and CDR2 is SYGVKD in the germline V gene. The CDR3 has 15 amino acids. DNA for the CDR3: TGTGCCATCAGTGATCAATTGGGGGCGGCCTACGAGCAGTACTTC. It codes for CAISDQLGAAYEQYF.

The chain combines TRBV9 with TRBJ1-4; D uncertain. This CDR3 has 15 residues. CDR1 is SGDLS, CDR2 YYNGEE, per germline. V lost 7 bases and J lost 4, with 17 bases in between. This CDR3 reads CASGGLTGFNEKLFF. CDR3 bases: TGTGCCAGCGGAGGATTGACGGGATTTAATGAAAAACTGTTTTTT. Using reference TRBV9 and TRBJ1-4 for the parts outside the CDR3, the full variable domain is DSGVTQTPKHLITATGQRVTLRCSPRSGDLSVYWYQQSLDQGLQFLIQYYNGEERAKGNILERFSAQQFPDLHSELNLSSLELGDSALYFCASGGLTGFNEKLFFGSGTQLSVL.

The chain links TRBV18 to TRBJ1-2; tentatively, D is TRBD1 (6 bases). Trimming cost V 3 bases and J 6 bases, with 14 bases left between them. The germline V gene encodes CDR1 KGHSH and CDR2 LQKENI. This CDR3 contains 14 residues. As DNA, the CDR3 is TGTGCCAGCTCACCGTCCGGGGGGGCAGATGGCTACACCTTC. Its protein product is CASSPSGGADGYTF. Full variable domain (outside the CDR3, taken from reference TRBV18 and TRBJ1-2): NAGVMQNPRHLVRRRGQEARLRCSPMKGHSHVYWYRQLPEEGLKFMVYLQKENIIDESGMPKERFSAEFPKEGPSILRIQQVVRGDSAAYFCASSPSGGADGYTFGSGTRLTVV.

The table lists this clone with a few counts. This chain links TRBV3-1 (or the pseudogene TRBV3-2) with TRBJ2-2, with D possibly being TRBD1 (6 bases). The germline V and J ends were trimmed by 5 bases and 8 bases, with 15 bases remaining between them. This CDR3 has 14 amino acids. Germline CDR1 is LGHDT and CDR2 is YNNKEL (reference sequence). The CDR3 spells CASSDTGFRGELFF. The DNA of the CDR3 is TGTGCCAGCAGCGACACAGGGTTTCGGGGGGAGCTGTTTTTT.

This clone was found a few times. This chain uses TRBV14 with TRBJ1-2; D gene ambiguous. V was shortened by 1 base and J by 2 bases, with 11 bases between the two germline ends. Germline V lookup: CDR1 SGHDN, CDR2 FVKESK. The CDR3 has 15 amino acids. The CDR3 here is CASSQVGPGNYGYTF. CDR3 DNA: TGTGCCAGCAGCCAAGTTGGTCCGGGGAACTATGGCTACACCTTC.

This clone was seen once. CDR3: CATILGTTNTGELFF. DNA of the CDR3: TGTGCCACCATTCTCGGGACTACGAACACCGGGGAGCTGTTTTTT. The chain links TRBV2 to TRBJ2-2; the match to TRBD2 covers 7 bases. After removal of 10 bases from V and 0 bases from J, the junction contained 8 bases not matched to a gene. The CDR3 runs to 15 residues. From germline, CDR1 is SNHLY and CDR2 FYNNEI.